This T cell receptor (beta chain) was retrieved from a study of T cell repertoires in cytomegalovirus infection (dated by TCRdb to 2018 to 2020). For the wider study: Alongside well-studied HLA-B-restricted epitopes, the peptide stimulations were aimed at recently identified HLA-C-restricted CMV epitopes, whose presentation resists viral immunomodulation. The HLA type of each donor mattered for the analysis, because public TCR beta signatures pointed to carriage of CMV infection along with the matching HLA type. Results the study describes overall, beyond this receptor: The ex vivo response was dominated by HLA-C-restricted CMV-specific TCR beta clonotypes, and the single most frequent clonotype in two of eight donors was supplied by these HLA-C-restricted clonotypes. In both this cohort and an independent cohort of 352 donors, the cumulative frequency of public TCR beta family members distinguished carriers of CMV infection plus the relevant HLA type.

Unmatched junction bases come to 5, with V trimmed by 0 bases and J by 6 bases. From a lookup of the germline V gene (reference sequence), CDR1 and CDR2 are DFQATT and SNEGSKA. The CDR3 measures 15 amino acids from cysteine to phenylalanine. Just the 45-base CDR3 DNA is kept, in frame starting at base 1. The table lists this clonotype with a few counts. The antigen this receptor binds is unknown. Base qualities were left out, and no much larger clone turns up one base away. The meaning of the sample's treatment or condition label: in vitro stimulation with specific CMV peptide epitopes to enrich CMV-specific T cells. The sample was run on an Illumina HiSeq 1500. TCRdb reprocessing: public reads trimmed at Q25 with fastp, clones called with MiXCR, in-frame beta chains kept. CDR3 protein duplicates are merged, each entry listing the most common genes and DNA. In this sample the table shows roughly 280,000 distinct CDR3 sequences, less than 25% of which occur a single time. Together, the top ten hold roughly 20% of the sample.

Sequenced material: cultured PBMCs, taken from culture after CMV antigen stimulation. The chain employs TRBV20-1 and TRBJ2-3, and 11 junctional nucleotides match TRBD2. This TCR derives from a human donor in good health (CMV status not recorded). Some clones in this sample may be carry-over from other donors' samples. The nucleotide sequence reads TGCAGTGCTAGAGACGCTAGCGGGAGGTCCGATACGCAGTATTTT. This yields the protein CSARDASGRSDTQYF.